This T cell receptor beta chain was observed in a study of T cell repertoires in ileal Crohn's disease. Study-wide background: Operated complications were stricturing disease (roughly 61%) and penetrating disease (approximately 39%). Findings of the study overall: Clonal expansions were more frequent in active smokers than non-smokers at surgery. All patients with clonality above 26.8% had endoscopic recurrence.

Germline V CDR1 and CDR2: MGHRA, YSYEKL. V lost 2 bases to trimming and J lost 4 bases; unmatched junction nucleotides: 2. The CDR3 has 14 amino acids. Libraries were prepared by immunoSEQ multiplex PCR; TCRdb keeps only in-frame clonotypes and omits some of them. The table records about 16,000 clones, roughly 90% of them present only once. To note about this clone: Its antigen is not identified.

Time point of the sample: inflamed ileum from the surgical specimen. Adults with ileal or ileocolonic Crohn's disease and an indication for resection were eligible. The specimen was ileal tissue. The receptor's source is an adult with Crohn's disease. The V gene is TRBV4-1, the J gene TRBJ2-5; 9 nucleotides align to TRBD1. The CDR3 coding sequence is TGCGCCAGCAGCCAACTGGACAGGGGAGAGACCCAGTACTTC. Encoded protein: CASSQLDRGETQYF.